This TCR beta chain was sequenced during a study of graft-versus-host responses after intestinal transplantation. About the research overall: Transplants given to recipients were multivisceral, liver-intestinal, or isolated intestinal.

The CDR3 is 18 residues long. Germline V gene data show CDR1 as SGHTS and CDR2 as YDEGEE. The trim removed 2 bases at V and 6 bases at J, leaving 14 bases unmatched. Sequencing was performed with immunoSEQ multiplex PCR; in TCRdb, only in-frame clones are kept and a portion is missing. The table records 75,000 to 95,000 clones, roughly 91% of them present only once. Comment on this clone: What it binds is unknown.

The TCR originated in a human donor who received an intestinal transplant. The chain couples TRBV5-8 to TRBJ2-3; the match to TRBD2 covers 11 bases. The sequenced sample was unstimulated CD8+ T cells sorted from spleen or lymph node cells, obtained before intestinal transplant. The CDR3 bases are TGTGCCAGCAGCTTCCTTAGCGGGGGGGCTTCTCCTGTCGATACGCAGTATTTT. Residues: CASSFLSGGASPVDTQYF.